The present T cell receptor (beta chain) was sequenced within a study of blood T cell repertoires in COVID-19. With V trimmed by 3 bases and J by 2 bases, 4 bases remained unmatched. This CDR3 region has 16 residues. TCRdb keeps only in-frame clones here, not all; method: immunoSEQ multiplex PCR. Of around 130,000 clones in the sample, around nine tenths were seen once. The TCR sequence derives from a middle-aged man with active or convalescent COVID-19. Sequencing was performed on peripheral blood. This rearrangement joins TRBV23-1 to TRBJ2-2; the match to TRBD2 covers 9 bases. TRBV23-1 is sorted into the ORF group, with uncertain function. The CDR3 region is CASSQGTSRNTGELFF. DNA for the CDR3: TGCGCCAGCAGTCAGGGGACTAGCCGCAACACCGGGGAGCTGTTTTTT.